Included here is one T cell receptor (beta chain) sequence, with context. The source of the sample is a study of cytomegalovirus exposure and HLA in healthy donors. The PCR had 60 Vbeta and 13 Jbeta primers. Assay: immunoSEQ multiplex PCR; the TCRdb copy retains only in-frame clones and omits some. Of around 92,000 clones in the sample, under 85% were seen once. This CDR3 is built from 13 residues. Per the germline V gene, CDR1 is SGHDN and CDR2 is FVKESK. V was pared by 0 bases and J by 4 bases, with 5 bases between. The sequenced sample consisted of PBMCs. V and J are TRBV14 and TRBJ2-3; D unclear. The source is a female donor in good health and CMV-seropositive. The CDR3 region is CASSQDLSDTQYF. The CDR3 bases are TGTGCCAGCAGCCAAGATCTGTCAGATACGCAGTATTTT.